A selection of T cell receptor beta chains follows, all from one sample in a study of Ad26.COV2.S vaccination and SARS-CoV-2 variants. This table comes from immunoSEQ multiplex PCR, and its TCRdb copy is limited to in-frame clones, with some not included. The sample has 180,000 or so clones, roughly nine tenths seen once. The sequenced sample was peripheral blood, obtained after recovery from COVID-19. These receptors were collected from a human donor who had recovered from COVID-19. Each CDR3 is given with its conserved first and last residue. D genes are given only for firm matches. The size entry is marked missing in some rows and otherwise reads once, few, many or a size class.

D	V	J	size	DNA	CDR3
.	TRBV5-1	TRBJ2-7	once	TGCGCCAGCAGCTCGGGACTCAGATCCTACGAGCAGTACTTC	CASSSGLRSYEQYF
.	TRBV7-2	TRBJ1-5	.	TGTGCCAGCAGCTTAGAAGCTAATAGCAATCAGCCCCAGCATTTT	CASSLEANSNQPQHF
TRBD2	TRBV7-9	TRBJ2-5	.	TGTGCCAGCAGCCCTCAAAGAACTAGCGGGGCGGAGACCCAGTACTTC	CASSPQRTSGAETQYF
.	TRBV5-1	TRBJ1-1	.	TGCGCCAGCAGCTTGGAGTTAGGCACTGAAGCTTTCTTT	CASSLELGTEAFF
.	TRBV25-1	TRBJ1-4	.	TGTGCCAGCATCTTGGGGGAAAAACTGTTTTTT	CASILGEKLFF
.	TRBV11-3	TRBJ2-4	.	TGTGCCAGCAGCTTAGACCAGAAAAACATTCAGTACTTC	CASSLDQKNIQYF
.	TRBV19	TRBJ2-1	.	TGTGCCAGTAGTGACCTCCCGGGGGCCTCCTACAATGAGCAGTTCTTC	CASSDLPGASYNEQFF
TRBD1	TRBV16	TRBJ1-2	few	TGTGCCAGCAGCCCAGGACAGGGGGCCCGGGGCTACACCTTC	CASSPGQGARGYTF
TRBD2	TRBV19	TRBJ2-2	.	TGTGCCAGTAGAACAATACTAGCGGGGGTCACCGGGGAGCTGTTTTTT	CASRTILAGVTGELFF
TRBD2	TRBV6-2/TRBV6-3	TRBJ2-1	.	TGTGCCAGCAGTTACCAGTCGGGAGGACTCGGCGGTGAGCAGTTCTTC	CASSYQSGGLGGEQFF
.	TRBV29-1	TRBJ2-7	.	TGCAGCGTTGCTCACAGTTACTACGAGCAGTACTTC	CSVAHSYYEQYF
.	TRBV5-4	TRBJ2-5	.	TGTGCCAGCAGCTTGGGGCAAGAGACCCAGTACTTC	CASSLGQETQYF
.	TRBV28	TRBJ1-5	.	TGTGCCAGCAGCGCTGCGGGGGGGAGCAATCAGCCCCAGCATTTT	CASSAAGGSNQPQHF
.	TRBV2	TRBJ1-2	.	TGTGCCAGCAGTGACAGGGCGAACTATGGCTACACCTTC	CASSDRANYGYTF
TRBD1	TRBV5-4	TRBJ2-3	.	TGTGCCGTGACAGGGGGGAGCACAGATACGCAGTATTTT	CAVTGGSTDTQYF
.	TRBV7-9	TRBJ1-5	.	TGTGCCAGCAGCTTAATGGAGAATCAGCCCCAGCATTTT	CASSLMENQPQHF
.	TRBV2	TRBJ2-2	.	TGTGCCAGGTCCTTACACAGGGAGAGCACCGGGGAGCTGTTTTTT	CARSLHRESTGELFF
.	TRBV5-6	TRBJ2-5	.	TGTGCCAGCAGCTTGGCCCTGGGGAAGGGCCAAGAGACCCAGTACTTC	CASSLALGKGQETQYF
.	TRBV7-9	TRBJ2-2	.	TGTGCCACCGGTGGGGGGGAGCTGTTTTTT	CATGGGELFF
TRBD1	TRBV5-1	TRBJ1-2	.	TGCGCCAGCAGCCTGGGACAGTCGAACTATGGCTACACCTTC	CASSLGQSNYGYTF
TRBD1	TRBV5-5	TRBJ1-4	.	TGTGCCAGCAGTTCACACTGGACAGGAAGGAATGAAAAACTGTTTTTT	CASSSHWTGRNEKLFF
.	TRBV3-1/TRBV3-2	TRBJ1-3	.	TGTGCCAGCAGCCAAGAACCGGGACCCACCTTCTGGGGAAACACCATATATTTT	CASSQEPGPTFWGNTIYF
.	TRBV19	TRBJ1-1	once	TGTGCCAGTAGTATAGGCCCCACTGAAGCTTTCTTT	CASSIGPTEAFF
.	TRBV5-1	TRBJ1-2	.	TGCGCCATCCCGAGAAGGGGCGGTGGCTACACCTTC	CAIPRRGGGYTF
.	TRBV4-2	TRBJ1-1	once	TGTGCCAGCAGCCATCCCATCAGTCGCTGGCACACTGAAGCTTTCTTT	CASSHPISRWHTEAFF
.	TRBV23-1	TRBJ2-3	.	TGCGCCAGCGCGGGCCTGTTAAGAATCACAGATACGCAGTATTTT	CASAGLLRITDTQYF
TRBD1	TRBV2	TRBJ1-4	.	TGTGCCAGCAGTAAGGAGGGGACAGCTAATGAAAAACTGTTTTTT	CASSKEGTANEKLFF
.	TRBV5-6	TRBJ2-7	.	TGTGCCAGCGGCGGAGAGGGCGAGCAGTACTTC	CASGGEGEQYF
.	TRBV5-1	TRBJ1-3	once	TGCGCCAGCAGCTACGGGGGCAGTAGCTCTGGAAACACCATATATTTT	CASSYGGSSSGNTIYF
TRBD1	TRBV15	TRBJ1-1	.	TGTGCCACCAGCAGGACCGCCGGGACAGGGGTTAGCACTGAAGCTTTCTTT	CATSRTAGTGVSTEAFF
.	TRBV7-9	TRBJ2-7	.	TGTGCCAGCAGCCAGTCCCTTGCCTACGAGCAGTACTTC	CASSQSLAYEQYF
.	TRBV5-5	TRBJ2-3	.	TGTGCCAGCAGCCTCCGCAGGGGCGATACGCAGTATTTT	CASSLRRGDTQYF
.	TRBV7-8	TRBJ1-2	.	TGTGCCAGCACCGTATTCCGGGACGACTTTTATGGCTACACCTTC	CASTVFRDDFYGYTF
.	TRBV11-1	TRBJ2-2	.	TGTGCCAGCAGCCCTACAATAGCGAACACCGGGGAGCTGTTTTTT	CASSPTIANTGELFF
.	TRBV5-6	TRBJ1-4	once	TGTGCCAGCAGCTTGGGGGCAGGGACGGCTGAAAAACTGTTTTTT	CASSLGAGTAEKLFF
.	TRBV10-3	TRBJ1-5	few	TGTGCCATCAGGCGAGAAAGGGGTTGGGATCAGCCCCAGCATTTT	CAIRRERGWDQPQHF
.	TRBV19	TRBJ1-5	.	TGTGCCAGTAGTATGGGCAGGGGACGCTATAGCAATCAGCCCCAGCATTTT	CASSMGRGRYSNQPQHF
TRBD2	TRBV11-2	TRBJ2-2	.	TGTGCCAGCAGTGACATAGCGGGGCTGTACACCGGGGAGCTGTTTTTT	CASSDIAGLYTGELFF
.	TRBV12-3/TRBV12-4	TRBJ2-2	.	TGTGCCAGCAGCCTACAAAACACCGGGGAGCTGTTTTTT	CASSLQNTGELFF
.	TRBV6-5	TRBJ1-1	.	TGTGCCAGCAGTTTAGCGGTGAACACTGAAGCTTTCTTT	CASSLAVNTEAFF
TRBD1	TRBV30	TRBJ2-2	.	TGTGCCTGGAGGGGACAGATCTCCACCGGGGAGCTGTTTTTT	CAWRGQISTGELFF
.	TRBV12-3/TRBV12-4	TRBJ2-1	.	TGTGCCAGCAGTCTCCTCTACAATGAGCAGTTCTTC	CASSLLYNEQFF